These T cell receptor beta chains were read from a single sample in a study of blood T cell repertoires in COVID-19. Sequencing used immunoSEQ multiplex PCR; TCRdb keeps in-frame clones, though not all of them. There are 300,000 to 450,000 clones in the sample; roughly 80% occur only once, and roughly 1.1% lies in the top ten. The specimen was peripheral blood. Every receptor here comes from a human donor with acute or convalescent COVID-19. The donor label of this sample is uncertain. Both conserved end residues are trimmed from each CDR3. D genes are given only for firm matches.

v_call: TRBV19; cdr3_length: 14; j_call: TRBJ2-2; d_call: TRBD1; cdr3_aa: ASSSRDRGNTGELF
v_call: TRBV2; cdr3_length: 8; j_call: TRBJ1-2; d_call: TRBD1; cdr3_aa: ASKGQLPT
v_call: TRBV5-1; cdr3_length: 14; j_call: TRBJ1-3; d_call: TRBD1; cdr3_aa: ASSKDGQGVGNTIY
v_call: TRBV20-1; cdr3_length: 14; j_call: TRBJ2-3; d_call: TRBD2; cdr3_aa: SASSPGLAGDDTQY
v_call: TRBV5-4; cdr3_length: 12; j_call: TRBJ2-7; d_call: -; cdr3_aa: ASSRAQDTYEQY
v_call: TRBV4-1; cdr3_length: 14; j_call: TRBJ2-7; d_call: TRBD2; cdr3_aa: ASSQGLGGGSYEQY
v_call: TRBV28; cdr3_length: 14; j_call: TRBJ2-7; d_call: TRBD2; cdr3_aa: ASSRSLRGKGYEQY
v_call: TRBV28; cdr3_length: 15; j_call: TRBJ1-6; d_call: TRBD1; cdr3_aa: ATRDRGQGLGSSPLH
v_call: TRBV2; cdr3_length: 11; j_call: TRBJ1-2; d_call: TRBD1; cdr3_aa: ASSAGQGRGYT
v_call: TRBV27; cdr3_length: 13; j_call: TRBJ1-6; d_call: -; cdr3_aa: ASSFRWSDNSPLH
v_call: TRBV7-8; cdr3_length: 12; j_call: TRBJ2-1; d_call: TRBD2; cdr3_aa: ASQSWGGHNEQF
v_call: TRBV18; cdr3_length: 12; j_call: TRBJ1-1; d_call: -; cdr3_aa: ASSPDSRGTEAF
v_call: TRBV18; cdr3_length: 13; j_call: TRBJ1-2; d_call: -; cdr3_aa: ASSPDRQTNYGYT
v_call: TRBV14; cdr3_length: 12; j_call: TRBJ1-6; d_call: -; cdr3_aa: ASSQTLLPSPLH
v_call: TRBV6-4; cdr3_length: 13; j_call: TRBJ1-2; d_call: -; cdr3_aa: ASRPGHSANYGYT
v_call: TRBV28; cdr3_length: 12; j_call: TRBJ2-7; d_call: TRBD1; cdr3_aa: VSSLGTGFYEQY
v_call: TRBV4-1; cdr3_length: 12; j_call: TRBJ1-2; d_call: -; cdr3_aa: ASSQVAGNYGYT
v_call: TRBV7-9; cdr3_length: 10; j_call: TRBJ1-2; d_call: -; cdr3_aa: ASSPEVYGYT
v_call: TRBV29-1; cdr3_length: 9; j_call: TRBJ1-2; d_call: TRBD1; cdr3_aa: SMGQGGGYT
v_call: TRBV19; cdr3_length: 15; j_call: TRBJ1-4; d_call: -; cdr3_aa: ASRDRGGRSVGEKLF